The source of this T cell receptor (beta chain) is a study of CD8 T cells in ankylosing spondylitis. In regard to this clonotype: Its target is not known.

MiXCR was run by TCRdb on the 5' RACE reads, yielding one entry per CDR3 protein. The table includes 250,000 to 400,000 distinct CDR3 sequences, roughly 12% detected once. General study results and limits: Both synovial fluid and blood in reactive arthritis had previously been reported to carry some motif variants.

The sample comprised blood, either unsorted or a sorted T cell fraction (not recorded which). This receptor was taken from a female donor with ankylosing spondylitis or in good health (not recorded which).

In nucleotides, the CDR3 is TGCAGTGCTACCCCACCGACAGGGGCCAACACTGAAGCTTTCTTT. It is translated as CSATPPTGANTEAFF. The J gene is TRBJ1-1, the V gene TRBV20-1, with TRBD1 matching 8 bases. Germline V gene data show CDR1 as DFQATT and CDR2 as SNEGSKA (reference sequence). The CDR3 has 15 residues. Germline trimming cut 4 bases from V and 2 bases from J; bases unmatched to any gene: 9.